A selection of T cell receptor beta chains follows, all from one sample in a study of T cells in Graves' hyperthyroidism and ophthalmopathy. TCRdb processed the multiplex PCR reads anew with MiXCR; each CDR3 protein has one entry. Found here are about 610,000 distinct CDR3 sequences, under 60% of them singletons; the top ten hold about 8.3%. Source material: peripheral blood or thyroid tissue (not recorded which). The receptors originated from a woman between 18 and 29 years old with Graves' hyperthyroidism. The CDR3 runs from the conserved cysteine through the conserved F or W. The D gene is left open where the match is weak. Clone size appears in some rows only: once, few, many, or a class for an expanded clone.

clone_size: many; v_call: TRBV7-3; d_call: NA; j_call: TRBJ2-7; cdr3_aa: CASSLLDGPYEQYF; cdr3_nt: TGTGCCAGCAGCTTATTGGACGGCCCCTACGAGCAGTACTTC
clone_size: NA; v_call: TRBV27; d_call: NA; j_call: TRBJ2-2; cdr3_aa: CASQKTGNTGELFF; cdr3_nt: TGTGCCAGCCAAAAAACAGGGAACACCGGGGAGCTGTTTTTT
clone_size: once; v_call: TRBV20-1; d_call: TRBD1; j_call: TRBJ1-5; cdr3_aa: CSAGTGQEHQPQHF; cdr3_nt: TGCAGTGCGGGAACCGGACAGGAACATCAGCCCCAGCATTTT
clone_size: many; v_call: TRBV5-8; d_call: TRBD1; j_call: TRBJ2-6; cdr3_aa: CASSQGQGALGANVLTF; cdr3_nt: TGTGCCAGCAGCCAGGGCCAGGGGGCGCTGGGGGCCAACGTCCTGACTTTC
clone_size: NA; v_call: TRBV10-3; d_call: NA; j_call: TRBJ2-5; cdr3_aa: CAIFVQSTETQYF; cdr3_nt: TGTGCCATCTTCGTCCAAAGTACGGAGACCCAGTACTTC
clone_size: NA; v_call: TRBV20-1; d_call: TRBD1; j_call: TRBJ2-5; cdr3_aa: CSARDRGRVTQYF; cdr3_nt: TGCAGTGCCCGGGACAGGGGGAGGGTGACCCAGTACTTC
clone_size: many; v_call: TRBV6-6; d_call: TRBD1; j_call: TRBJ1-2; cdr3_aa: CASTPGQGAKGYTF; cdr3_nt: TGTGCCAGCACCCCGGGACAGGGGGCGAAGGGCTACACCTTC
clone_size: many; v_call: TRBV5-6; d_call: TRBD1; j_call: TRBJ1-4; cdr3_aa: CASSSLPGGGEKLFF; cdr3_nt: TGTGCCAGCAGCTCCTTACCAGGGGGGGGTGAAAAACTGTTTTTT
clone_size: many; v_call: TRBV24-1; d_call: TRBD1; j_call: TRBJ2-2; cdr3_aa: CATSGLQGAATGELFF; cdr3_nt: TGTGCCACCAGTGGTCTACAGGGGGCGGCCACCGGGGAGCTGTTTTTT
clone_size: NA; v_call: TRBV19; d_call: TRBD1; j_call: TRBJ1-5; cdr3_aa: CASNSEQGKTYNQPQHF; cdr3_nt: TGTGCCAGTAACTCGGAACAGGGGAAAACCTACAATCAGCCCCAGCATTTT
clone_size: few; v_call: TRBV10-3; d_call: TRBD2; j_call: TRBJ2-1; cdr3_aa: CAISVSSGRSDEQFF; cdr3_nt: TGTGCCATCAGTGTAAGTAGCGGGAGGAGCGATGAGCAGTTCTTC
clone_size: NA; v_call: TRBV5-1; d_call: NA; j_call: TRBJ1-2; cdr3_aa: CASSLWGRGDTF; cdr3_nt: TGCGCCAGCAGCTTGTGGGGGCGAGGCGACACCTTC
clone_size: few; v_call: TRBV19; d_call: NA; j_call: TRBJ2-2; cdr3_aa: CASTSLDKSMKTGELFF; cdr3_nt: TGTGCCAGTACGAGTTTGGACAAATCCATGAAAACCGGGGAGCTGTTTTTT
clone_size: NA; v_call: TRBV3-1; d_call: TRBD2; j_call: TRBJ2-7; cdr3_aa: CASSQAGGISYEQYF; cdr3_nt: TGTGCCAGCAGCCAAGCCGGGGGGATTTCCTACGAGCAGTACTTC
clone_size: few; v_call: TRBV5-8; d_call: TRBD2; j_call: TRBJ2-3; cdr3_aa: CASSFGTSGRATDTQYF; cdr3_nt: TGTGCCAGCAGCTTCGGGACTAGCGGGAGGGCCACGGATACGCAGTATTTT
clone_size: NA; v_call: TRBV10-3; d_call: TRBD2; j_call: TRBJ2-7; cdr3_aa: CAISDRTSGTHGNEQYF; cdr3_nt: TGTGCCATCAGTGATCGGACTAGCGGGACGCATGGCAACGAGCAGTACTTC
clone_size: NA; v_call: TRBV2; d_call: NA; j_call: TRBJ1-5; cdr3_aa: CASREAGRSNQPQHF; cdr3_nt: TGTGCCAGCAGGGAGGCGGGAAGGAGCAATCAGCCCCAGCATTTT
clone_size: many; v_call: TRBV11-2; d_call: NA; j_call: TRBJ1-6; cdr3_aa: CASSLWSSSLPLHF; cdr3_nt: TGTGCCAGCAGCTTATGGAGCTCCTCCTTGCCCCTCCACTTT
clone_size: many; v_call: TRBV20-1; d_call: NA; j_call: TRBJ1-2; cdr3_aa: CSAKQGTNYGYTF; cdr3_nt: TGCAGTGCAAAACAGGGAACTAACTATGGCTACACCTTC
clone_size: NA; v_call: TRBV7-1; d_call: NA; j_call: TRBJ2-7; cdr3_aa: CASRSAGVSGQTTYEQYF; cdr3_nt: TGTGCCAGCAGGTCAGCGGGCGTGTCGGGACAGACGACCTACGAGCAGTACTTC
clone_size: NA; v_call: TRBV20-1; d_call: NA; j_call: TRBJ1-4; cdr3_aa: CSASRSWEKLFF; cdr3_nt: TGCAGTGCTAGCAGGAGTTGGGAAAAACTGTTTTTT
clone_size: NA; v_call: TRBV7-9; d_call: TRBD2; j_call: TRBJ2-7; cdr3_aa: CASSQESDRTSGREQYF; cdr3_nt: TGTGCCAGCAGCCAAGAATCTGACCGGACTAGCGGGAGGGAGCAGTACTTC
clone_size: NA; v_call: TRBV29-1; d_call: NA; j_call: TRBJ2-1; cdr3_aa: CSVEGYNEQFF; cdr3_nt: TGCAGCGTTGAAGGCTACAATGAGCAGTTCTTC
clone_size: NA; v_call: TRBV10-3; d_call: TRBD2; j_call: TRBJ2-7; cdr3_aa: CAISETSGMYYEQYF; cdr3_nt: TGTGCCATCAGTGAAACTAGCGGGATGTACTACGAGCAGTACTTC
clone_size: NA; v_call: TRBV7-9; d_call: NA; j_call: TRBJ2-1; cdr3_aa: CASTPLGGYNEQFF; cdr3_nt: TGTGCCAGCACCCCGCTTGGGGGCTACAATGAGCAGTTCTTC
clone_size: NA; v_call: TRBV25-1; d_call: NA; j_call: TRBJ1-2; cdr3_aa: CASSEAGRFYGYTF; cdr3_nt: TGTGCCAGCAGTGAAGCCGGCCGGTTCTATGGCTACACCTTC
clone_size: few; v_call: TRBV6-2/TRBV6-3; d_call: TRBD2; j_call: TRBJ2-7; cdr3_aa: CASNSGRLAGVYEQYF; cdr3_nt: TGTGCCAGCAATTCTGGGAGACTAGCGGGAGTCTACGAGCAGTACTTC
clone_size: many; v_call: TRBV14; d_call: TRBD1; j_call: TRBJ2-2; cdr3_aa: CASSSPRDSITGELFF; cdr3_nt: TGTGCCAGCAGCTCTCCACGGGACAGTATCACCGGGGAGCTGTTTTTT
clone_size: many; v_call: TRBV9; d_call: TRBD1; j_call: TRBJ1-2; cdr3_aa: CASSALDRGGDYGYTF; cdr3_nt: TGTGCCAGCAGCGCCTTGGACAGGGGAGGGGACTATGGCTACACCTTC
clone_size: NA; v_call: TRBV19; d_call: TRBD1; j_call: TRBJ2-5; cdr3_aa: CASSIRDSLWETQYF; cdr3_nt: TGTGCCAGTAGTATCCGGGACAGTTTGTGGGAGACCCAGTACTTC
clone_size: NA; v_call: TRBV25-1; d_call: TRBD1; j_call: TRBJ1-6; cdr3_aa: CASSAGGQGSNSPLHF; cdr3_nt: TGTGCCAGCTCCGCCGGGGGACAGGGGTCTAATTCACCCCTCCACTTT
clone_size: many; v_call: TRBV20-1; d_call: NA; j_call: TRBJ2-7; cdr3_aa: CSARDRVAEYF; cdr3_nt: TGCAGTGCTAGAGATCGAGTAGCGGAGTACTTC
clone_size: NA; v_call: TRBV2; d_call: NA; j_call: TRBJ2-7; cdr3_aa: CASSAQDRTYEQYF; cdr3_nt: TGTGCCAGCAGTGCGCAGGACAGAACCTACGAGCAGTACTTC
clone_size: many; v_call: TRBV20-1; d_call: NA; j_call: TRBJ2-7; cdr3_aa: CSAAQDLGEQYF; cdr3_nt: TGCAGTGCTGCGCAGGACCTAGGGGAGCAGTACTTC
clone_size: once; v_call: TRBV10-3; d_call: NA; j_call: TRBJ1-2; cdr3_aa: CAISDLRGSGYTF; cdr3_nt: TGTGCCATCAGTGATCTCCGGGGTAGCGGCTACACCTTC
clone_size: NA; v_call: TRBV5-4; d_call: TRBD2; j_call: TRBJ2-2; cdr3_aa: CASSRPGTSGFTGELFF; cdr3_nt: TGTGCCAGCAGCCGACCCGGGACTAGCGGGTTCACCGGGGAGCTGTTTTTT
clone_size: NA; v_call: TRBV19; d_call: TRBD1; j_call: TRBJ2-2; cdr3_aa: CALSNPPHRGNTGELFF; cdr3_nt: TGTGCCCTCTCTAATCCACCACACAGGGGGAACACCGGGGAGCTGTTTTTT
clone_size: NA; v_call: TRBV29-1; d_call: NA; j_call: TRBJ1-3; cdr3_aa: CSVRAGPGNTVYF; cdr3_nt: TGCAGCGTTAGGGCAGGGCCTGGAAACACCGTATATTTT
clone_size: NA; v_call: TRBV11-3; d_call: TRBD1; j_call: TRBJ2-7; cdr3_aa: CASSFTGTGGSEQYF; cdr3_nt: TGTGCCAGCAGCTTTACCGGGACAGGGGGCTCCGAGCAGTACTTC
clone_size: NA; v_call: TRBV14; d_call: TRBD1; j_call: TRBJ2-2; cdr3_aa: CASSQRDSWNTGELFF; cdr3_nt: TGTGCCAGCAGCCAAAGGGACAGCTGGAACACCGGGGAGCTGTTTTTT
clone_size: NA; v_call: TRBV11-2; d_call: NA; j_call: TRBJ1-5; cdr3_aa: CASSYREGENQPQHF; cdr3_nt: TGTGCCAGCAGCTACCGCGAGGGGGAAAATCAGCCCCAGCATTTT
clone_size: NA; v_call: TRBV19; d_call: TRBD1; j_call: TRBJ1-4; cdr3_aa: CASPGTGNEKLFF; cdr3_nt: TGTGCTAGTCCCGGGACAGGGAATGAAAAACTGTTTTTT
clone_size: many; v_call: TRBV24-1; d_call: NA; j_call: TRBJ2-2; cdr3_aa: CATSDMGYTGELFF; cdr3_nt: TGTGCCACCAGTGATATGGGGTACACCGGGGAGCTGTTTTTT
clone_size: once; v_call: TRBV20-1; d_call: NA; j_call: TRBJ2-7; cdr3_aa: CSASSPGLSSYEQYF; cdr3_nt: TGCAGTGCCAGTAGCCCGGGACTGAGCTCCTACGAGCAGTACTTC
clone_size: NA; v_call: TRBV2; d_call: TRBD1; j_call: TRBJ2-1; cdr3_aa: CASRGTGTDEQFF; cdr3_nt: TGTGCCAGCAGGGGGACAGGAACGGATGAGCAGTTCTTC
clone_size: many; v_call: TRBV3-1; d_call: NA; j_call: TRBJ1-4; cdr3_aa: CASSAGAARKLFF; cdr3_nt: TGTGCCAGCAGCGCCGGGGCAGCGCGAAAACTGTTTTTT
clone_size: few; v_call: TRBV7-6; d_call: TRBD2; j_call: TRBJ2-3; cdr3_aa: CASSGLAETDTQYF; cdr3_nt: TGTGCCAGCAGCGGACTAGCGGAAACAGATACGCAGTATTTT
clone_size: NA; v_call: TRBV28; d_call: NA; j_call: TRBJ1-3; cdr3_aa: CATSRQGGNTIYF; cdr3_nt: TGTGCCACCTCCCGGCAGGGAGGAAACACCATATATTTT
clone_size: NA; v_call: TRBV15; d_call: NA; j_call: TRBJ1-1; cdr3_aa: CATSSITGMNTEAFF; cdr3_nt: TGTGCCACCAGCAGTATAACAGGGATGAACACTGAAGCTTTCTTT
clone_size: once; v_call: TRBV9; d_call: TRBD2; j_call: TRBJ2-7; cdr3_aa: CASSVAGRRYEQYF; cdr3_nt: TGTGCCAGCAGCGTAGCCGGGAGGCGCTACGAGCAGTACTTC
clone_size: NA; v_call: TRBV6-1; d_call: NA; j_call: TRBJ2-6; cdr3_aa: CASSDGTGANVLTF; cdr3_nt: TGTGCCAGCAGTGACGGGACAGGGGCCAACGTCCTGACTTTC